This T cell receptor beta chain stems from a study of CD8 T cells in Susac syndrome. Trimming left V 5 bases short and J 5 bases short, with 10 bases between. The CDR3 contains 12 residues. Looked up from germline, CDR1 is MDHEN and CDR2 is SYDVKM. With random hexamers, reverse transcription was performed on about 0.5 to 1 ug of RNA. Each CDR3 protein gets one entry after TCRdb re-called the immunoSEQ multiplex PCR reads with MiXCR. This sample carries some 180,000 distinct CDR3 sequences, about 95% of them seen once, and the ten largest clones take 0.1%. Source material: CD4+ T cells from PBMCs. J is TRBJ2-7 and V is TRBV28; D call uncertain. This clonotype was sampled from a human donor in good health. The CDR3 here is CASSRVFNEQYF. The CDR3 bases are TGTGCCAGCAGTCGGGTGTTCAACGAGCAGTACTTC.